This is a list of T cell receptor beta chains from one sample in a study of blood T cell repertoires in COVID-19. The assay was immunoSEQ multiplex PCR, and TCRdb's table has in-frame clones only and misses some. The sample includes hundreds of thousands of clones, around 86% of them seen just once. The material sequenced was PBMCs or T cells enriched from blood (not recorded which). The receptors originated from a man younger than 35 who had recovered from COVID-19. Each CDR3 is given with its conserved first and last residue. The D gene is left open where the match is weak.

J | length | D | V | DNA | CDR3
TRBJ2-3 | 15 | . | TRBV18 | TGTGCCAGCTCACCACCTAACAGGACCACAGATACGCAGTATTTT | CASSPPNRTTDTQYF
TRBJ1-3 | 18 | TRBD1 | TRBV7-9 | TGTGCCAGCAGCTCAAAACCGACAGGGATCGGAATTCTAAACACCATATATTTT | CASSSKPTGIGILNTIYF
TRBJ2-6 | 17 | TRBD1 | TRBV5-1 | TGCGCCAGCACCCACTCGGGACAGGGCTCTGGGGCCAACGTCCTGACTTTC | CASTHSGQGSGANVLTF
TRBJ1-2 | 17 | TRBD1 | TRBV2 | TGTGCCAGCAGGGACCCTAGGGACAGGGGGACGGGCTATGGCTACACCTTC | CASRDPRDRGTGYGYTF
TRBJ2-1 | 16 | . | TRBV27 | TGTGCCAGCAGTTTCGGCGGGGACAGTCGGGGCAATGAGCAGTTCTTC | CASSFGGDSRGNEQFF
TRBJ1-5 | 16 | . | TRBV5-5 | TGTGCCAGCAGCTTGGAGCACCAGGGTCCCAATCAGCCCCAGCATTTT | CASSLEHQGPNQPQHF
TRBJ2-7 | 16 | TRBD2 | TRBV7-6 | TGTGCCAGCAGCTTTGGACTAGCGGGAGAAAGGTACGAGCAGTACTTC | CASSFGLAGERYEQYF
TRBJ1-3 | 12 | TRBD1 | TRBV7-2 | TGTGCCAGCAGCTTCCGGGACAGGGGGGTAAATTTT | CASSFRDRGVNF
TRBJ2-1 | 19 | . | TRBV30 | TGTGCCTGGGGTACGACACCCTCCGACGCATCCATCTCCTACAATGAGCAGTTCTTC | CAWGTTPSDASISYNEQFF
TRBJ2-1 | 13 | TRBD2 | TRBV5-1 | TGCGCCAGCAGCTACGCAGGGAGGGACGAGCAGTTCTTC | CASSYAGRDEQFF
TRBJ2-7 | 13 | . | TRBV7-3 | TGTGCCAGCAGCCCGCCGGGGTCCTACGAGCAGTACTTC | CASSPPGSYEQYF
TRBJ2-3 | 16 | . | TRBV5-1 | TGCGCCAGCAGCTTGAATAGCGAGACAAGCACAGATACGCAGTATTTT | CASSLNSETSTDTQYF
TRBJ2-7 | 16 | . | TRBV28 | TGTGCCAGCAGTTTCCTTTGGCGGGAGAGGGACAACGAGCAGTACTTC | CASSFLWRERDNEQYF
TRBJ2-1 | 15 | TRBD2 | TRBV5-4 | TGTGCCAGCAGCTTGCGGGCGGGGGGGAACAATGAGCAGTTCTTC | CASSLRAGGNNEQFF
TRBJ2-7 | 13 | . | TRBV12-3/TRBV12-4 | TGTGCCAGCAGTTTTGGCAGGGGTACCGAGCAGTACTTC | CASSFGRGTEQYF